Reported below is one T cell receptor (beta chain). Its antigen is not identified. The Oncomine TCR Beta short-read assay was what sequenced the DNA obtained from cultured CD4+ T cells. TCRdb re-called the PCR reads through MiXCR, storing one row per CDR3 protein. The sample contains some 9,300 distinct CDR3 sequences, about 48% of which appear only once. The sample originates from a study of vaccination and CD4 T cells after COVID-19. General study points: The median number of SARS-CoV-2-reactive clonotypes increased from approximately 21 to 38, a change that did not reach significance.

Treatment defined: approximately nine-day PBMC culture with coronavirus spike peptide pools or control peptides (ViraFEST assay). V trimming: 3 bases; J trimming: 1 base; junction bases outside the gene matches: 11. Germline V gives CDR1 SGHTA, CDR2 FQGNSA. The CDR3 sequence is 20 residues long. The genes are TRBV7-2 and TRBJ2-4; 14 positions agree with TRBD2. Sequenced sample: CD4+ T cells from blood, cultured in vitro. The source is a human donor who had recovered from COVID-19. The CDR3 loop is CASSFPLGLAGDRAKNIQYF. The CDR3, as DNA: TGTGCCAGCAGCTTTCCGTTGGGACTAGCGGGAGACCGGGCCAAAAACATTCAGTACTTC.